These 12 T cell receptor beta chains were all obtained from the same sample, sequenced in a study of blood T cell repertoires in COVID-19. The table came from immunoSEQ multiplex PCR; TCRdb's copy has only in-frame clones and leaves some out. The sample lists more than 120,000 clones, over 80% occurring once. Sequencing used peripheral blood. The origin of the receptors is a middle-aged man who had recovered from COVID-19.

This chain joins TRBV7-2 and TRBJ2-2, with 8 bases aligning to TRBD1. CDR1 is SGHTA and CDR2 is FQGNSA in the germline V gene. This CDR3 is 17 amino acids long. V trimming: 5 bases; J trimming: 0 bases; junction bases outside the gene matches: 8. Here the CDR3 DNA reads TGTGCCAGCAGCAAGACAGGGGCGTCCGCGAACACCGGGGAGCTGTTTTTT. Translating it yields CASSKTGASANTGELFF.

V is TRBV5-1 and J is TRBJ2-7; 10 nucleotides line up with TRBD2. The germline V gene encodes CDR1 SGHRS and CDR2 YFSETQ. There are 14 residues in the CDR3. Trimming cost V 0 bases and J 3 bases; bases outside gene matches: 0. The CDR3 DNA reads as TGCGCCAGCAGCTTGGGGACTAGCGGCTACGAGCAGTACTTC. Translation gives CASSLGTSGYEQYF.

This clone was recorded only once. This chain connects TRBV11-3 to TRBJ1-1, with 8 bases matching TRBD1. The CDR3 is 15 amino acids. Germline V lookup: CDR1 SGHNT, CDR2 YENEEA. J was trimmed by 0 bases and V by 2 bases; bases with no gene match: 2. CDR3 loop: CASSLSGGLNTEAFF. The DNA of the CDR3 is TGTGCCAGCAGCTTATCAGGGGGCCTGAACACTGAAGCTTTCTTT.

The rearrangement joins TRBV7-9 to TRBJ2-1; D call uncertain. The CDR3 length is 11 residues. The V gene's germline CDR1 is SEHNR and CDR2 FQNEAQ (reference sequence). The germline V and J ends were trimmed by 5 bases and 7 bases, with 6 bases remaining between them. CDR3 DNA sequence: TGTGCCAGCAGCCCCGCGAATGAGCAGTTCTTC. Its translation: CASSPANEQFF.

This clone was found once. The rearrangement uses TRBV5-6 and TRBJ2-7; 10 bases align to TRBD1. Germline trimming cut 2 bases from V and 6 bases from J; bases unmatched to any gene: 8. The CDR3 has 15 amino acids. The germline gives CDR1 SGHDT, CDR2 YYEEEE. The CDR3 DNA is TGTGCCAGCAGCTTAGGGGACAGGGGCATTCTCGAGCAGTACTTC. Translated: CASSLGDRGILEQYF.

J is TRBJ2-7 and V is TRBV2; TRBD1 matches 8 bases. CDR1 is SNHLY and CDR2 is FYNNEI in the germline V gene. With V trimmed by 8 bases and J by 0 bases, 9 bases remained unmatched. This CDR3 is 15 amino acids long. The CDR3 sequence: CASPPGQGVSYEQYF. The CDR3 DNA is TGTGCCAGCCCCCCAGGACAGGGTGTCTCCTACGAGCAGTACTTC. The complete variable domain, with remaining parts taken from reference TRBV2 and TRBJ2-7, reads EPEVTQTPSHQVTQMGQEVILRCVPISNHLYFYWYRQILGQKVEFLVSFYNNEISEKSEIFDDQFSVERPDGSNFTLKIRSTKLEDSAMYFCASPPGQGVSYEQYFGPGTRLTVT.

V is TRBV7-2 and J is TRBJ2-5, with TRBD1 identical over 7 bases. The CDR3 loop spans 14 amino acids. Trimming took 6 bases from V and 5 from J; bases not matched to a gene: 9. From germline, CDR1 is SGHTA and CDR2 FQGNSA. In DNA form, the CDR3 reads TGTGCCAGCAGTCCTAGAGGGGGCCGGGAGACCCAGTACTTC. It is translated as CASSPRGGRETQYF.

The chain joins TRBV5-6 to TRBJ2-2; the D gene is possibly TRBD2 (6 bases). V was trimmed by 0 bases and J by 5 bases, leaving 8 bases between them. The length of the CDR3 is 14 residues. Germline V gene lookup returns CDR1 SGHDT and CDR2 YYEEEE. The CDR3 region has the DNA TGTGCCAGCAGCTTGGAGGGAGGAACCGGGGAGCTGTTTTTT. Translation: CASSLEGGTGELFF. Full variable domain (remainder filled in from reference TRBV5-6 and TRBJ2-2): DAGVTQSPTHLIKTRGQQVTLRCSPKSGHDTVSWYQQALGQGPQFIFQYYEEEERQRGNFPDRFSGHQFPNYSSELNVNALLLGDSALYLCASSLEGGTGELFFGEGSRLTVL.

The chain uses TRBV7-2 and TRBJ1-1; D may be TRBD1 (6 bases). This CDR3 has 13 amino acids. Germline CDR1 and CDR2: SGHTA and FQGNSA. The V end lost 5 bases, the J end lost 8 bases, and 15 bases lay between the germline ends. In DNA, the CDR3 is TGTGCCAGCAGCCAAGACAGGTCCTACGAAGCTTTCTTT. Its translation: CASSQDRSYEAFF.

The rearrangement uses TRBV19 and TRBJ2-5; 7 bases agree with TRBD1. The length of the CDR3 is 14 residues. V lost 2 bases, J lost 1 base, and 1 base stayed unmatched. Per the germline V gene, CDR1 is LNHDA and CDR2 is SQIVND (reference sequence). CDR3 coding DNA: TGTGCCAGTAGTATAACAGGGGCCCAAGAGACCCAGTACTTC. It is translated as CASSITGAQETQYF.

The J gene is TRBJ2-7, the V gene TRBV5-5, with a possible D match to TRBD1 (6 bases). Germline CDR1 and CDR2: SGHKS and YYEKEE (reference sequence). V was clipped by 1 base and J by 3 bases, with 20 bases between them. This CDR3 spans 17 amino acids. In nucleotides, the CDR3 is TGTGCCAGCAGCTTGCACCATACAGGGTTGAAGAACTACGAGCAGTACTTC. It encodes CASSLHHTGLKNYEQYF.

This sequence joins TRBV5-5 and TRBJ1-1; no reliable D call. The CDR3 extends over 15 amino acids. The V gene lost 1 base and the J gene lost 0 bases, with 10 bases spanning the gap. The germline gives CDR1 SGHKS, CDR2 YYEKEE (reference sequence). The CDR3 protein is CASSLNSLMNTEAFF. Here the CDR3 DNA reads TGTGCCAGCAGCTTGAACAGTTTGATGAACACTGAAGCTTTCTTT.